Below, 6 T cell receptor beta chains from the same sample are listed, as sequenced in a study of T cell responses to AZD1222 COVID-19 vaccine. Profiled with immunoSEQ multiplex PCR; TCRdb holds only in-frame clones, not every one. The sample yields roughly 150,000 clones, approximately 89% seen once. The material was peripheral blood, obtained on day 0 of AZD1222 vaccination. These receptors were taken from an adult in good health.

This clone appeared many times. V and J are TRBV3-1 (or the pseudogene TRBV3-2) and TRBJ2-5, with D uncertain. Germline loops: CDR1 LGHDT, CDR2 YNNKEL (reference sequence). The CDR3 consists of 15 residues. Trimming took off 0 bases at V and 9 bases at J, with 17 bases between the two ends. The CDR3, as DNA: TGTGCCAGCAGCCAAGAGTTGGGCTCCTCGGCGCCCCAGTACTTC. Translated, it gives CASSQELGSSAPQYF.

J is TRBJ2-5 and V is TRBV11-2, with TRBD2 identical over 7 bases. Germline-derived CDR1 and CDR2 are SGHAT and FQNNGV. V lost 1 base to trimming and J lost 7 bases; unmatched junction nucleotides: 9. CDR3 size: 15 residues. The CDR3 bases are TGTGCCAGCAGCTTAGCCCCCGGCGGGAGCTCGACCCAGTACTTC. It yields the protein CASSLAPGGSSTQYF.

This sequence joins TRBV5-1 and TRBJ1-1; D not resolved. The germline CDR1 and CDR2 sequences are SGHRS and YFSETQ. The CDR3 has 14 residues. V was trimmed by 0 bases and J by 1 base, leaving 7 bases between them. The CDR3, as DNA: TGCGCCAGCAGCTTGGCAGGCCCGAACACTGAAGCTTTCTTT. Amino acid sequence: CASSLAGPNTEAFF.

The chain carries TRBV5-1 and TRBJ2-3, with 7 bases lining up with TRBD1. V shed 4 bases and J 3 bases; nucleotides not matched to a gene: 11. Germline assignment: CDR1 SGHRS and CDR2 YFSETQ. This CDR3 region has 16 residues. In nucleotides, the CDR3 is TGCGCCAGCAGCCACCCTCTAGGGACAGTAACAGATACGCAGTATTTT. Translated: CASSHPLGTVTDTQYF.

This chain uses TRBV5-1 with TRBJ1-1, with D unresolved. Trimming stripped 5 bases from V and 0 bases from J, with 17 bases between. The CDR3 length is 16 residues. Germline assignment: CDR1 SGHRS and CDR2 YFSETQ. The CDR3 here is CASRYRPESMNTEAFF. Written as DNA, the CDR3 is TGCGCCAGCAGGTACCGCCCGGAGAGCATGAACACTGAAGCTTTCTTT.

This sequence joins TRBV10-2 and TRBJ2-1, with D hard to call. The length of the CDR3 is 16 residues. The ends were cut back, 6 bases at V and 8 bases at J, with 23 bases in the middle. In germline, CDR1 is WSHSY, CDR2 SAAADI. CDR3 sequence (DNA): TGCGCCAGCAGGACCCTTACGGCCCTCTACCCCGATGAGCAGTTCTTC. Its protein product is CASRTLTALYPDEQFF.